The entry that follows covers one T cell receptor beta chain sequence. V was clipped by 0 bases and J by 1 base, with 8 bases between them. Germline V gene data show CDR1 as LNHDA and CDR2 as SQIVND (reference sequence). This CDR3 has 15 amino acids. These data are taken from a study of identifying expanded T cells in peripheral blood. Profiled with immunoSEQ multiplex PCR; TCRdb holds only in-frame clones, not every one. The table records tens of thousands of clones, approximately 84% of them present only once. During the collection period, no donor immune events like infections were recorded. The sequenced sample was blood. The rearrangement joins TRBV19 to TRBJ2-3; D remains unclear. This TCR came from a person between 18 and 70 years old in good health. For the CDR3, the DNA is TGTGCCAGTAGTATAGAAGATGTTGGCACAGATACGCAGTATTTT. Translating gives CASSIEDVGTDTQYF.